One and the same sample provided the 18 T cell receptor beta chains below, sequenced in a study of early T cells in non-severe SARS-CoV-2 infection. A single record per CDR3 protein comes from TCRdb applying MiXCR to the 5' RACE reads. The sample carries about 64,000 distinct CDR3 sequences, under 15% recorded once. The sample taken for sequencing was whole blood. These receptors all come from an adult who was a healthcare worker with PCR-confirmed SARS-CoV-2 infection or an uninfected control (not recorded which).

This clonotype has just a few counts. The chain employs TRBV18 and TRBJ2-5; no firm D call. The V end was cut by 0 bases, the J end by 5 bases, with 4 bases between. Germline V CDR1 and CDR2: KGHSH, LQKENI. The CDR3 runs 12 residues. In DNA form, the CDR3 reads TGTGCCAGCTCACCACCAGGGGAGACCCAGTACTTC. Protein: CASSPPGETQYF.

In its sample, this clonotype was seen many times. The chain employs TRBV20-1 and TRBJ2-7, with TRBD2 as a possible D gene (5 bases). The CDR3 has 12 residues. CDR1 and CDR2 from the germline V gene are DFQATT and SNEGSKA (reference sequence). The ends were cut back, 6 bases at V and 0 bases at J, with 9 bases in the middle. CDR3 loop: CSANGDSYEQYF. DNA for the CDR3: TGCAGTGCAAACGGGGACTCCTACGAGCAGTACTTC.

This clonotype was picked up a small number of times. This rearrangement joins TRBV6-1 to TRBJ2-7, with TRBD2 matching over 11 bases. Trimming took 6 bases from V and 3 from J; bases not matched to a gene: 4. The length of the CDR3 is 14 residues. Germline V gene sequence: CDR1 MNHNS, CDR2 SASEGT. CDR3 protein: CASRTLAGGYEQYF. The DNA for the CDR3 is TGTGCCAGCAGGACCCTAGCGGGGGGCTACGAGCAGTACTTC.

This clonotype was picked up a small number of times. A read error may account for a junction end that differs from germline. The chain carries TRBV7-7 and TRBJ2-3; TRBD2 matches 14 bases. The CDR3 has 14 amino acids. Germline V gene sequence: CDR1 SSHAT, CDR2 FNYEAQ (reference sequence). This chain's CDR3 is CASSTGLAGAPQYF. As DNA, the CDR3 is TGTGCTAGCAGCACGGGACTAGCGGGGGCTCCGCAGTATTTT.

Only a few counts were recorded for this clonotype. V and J are TRBV7-8 and TRBJ2-1; D is unclear. Germline CDR1 SGHVS, CDR2 FQNEAQ. The CDR3 consists of 13 residues. With 5 bases removed from V and 3 bases from J, the gap between germline ends came to 8 bases. The CDR3 region has the DNA TGTGCCAGCAGCGAAGACAACTACAATGAGCAGTTCTTC. This translates into CASSEDNYNEQFF.

This chain links TRBV6-2 or TRBV6-3 with TRBJ1-5; D gene unclear. The germline gives CDR1 MNHEY, CDR2 SVGEGT. CDR3 size: 14 residues. V was pared by 2 bases and J by 4 bases, with 9 bases between. The CDR3 nucleotides are TGTGCCAGCAGTTACGATAGCAGTAATCAGCCCCAGCATTTT. This encodes CASSYDSSNQPQHF.

As to this clonotype: One junction end does not reproduce the germline sequence, and a read error may be involved. The chain carries TRBV5-6 and TRBJ2-1, with D hard to call. The CDR3 sequence is 14 residues long. Germline V lookup: CDR1 SGHDT, CDR2 YYEEEE. The CDR3 bases are TGTGCCAGCAGCTGGGCCCAGCCCTACATTGAGCAGTTCTTC. Amino acid sequence: CASSWAQPYIEQFF. The entire variable domain, with the rest obtained from reference TRBV5-6 and TRBJ2-1, is as follows: DAGVTQSPTHLIKTRGQQVTLRCSPKSGHDTVSWYQQALGQGPQFIFQYYEEEERQRGNFPDRFSGHQFPNYSSELNVNALLLGDSALYLCASSWAQPYIEQFFGPGTRLTVL.

This clonotype was observed a few times. The genes are TRBV7-9 and TRBJ1-2; possible D gene TRBD1, 5 bases. This CDR3 is 16 amino acids long. V was trimmed by 2 bases and J by 3 bases, leaving 16 bases between them. Germline V gives CDR1 SEHNR, CDR2 FQNEAQ (reference sequence). CDR3 DNA: TGTGCCAGCAGCTTATTTGAGGGGAATTTAGACTATGGCTACACCTTC. Translated: CASSLFEGNLDYGYTF.

V is TRBV5-1 and J is TRBJ2-2; tentative D call: TRBD2 (5 bases). The CDR3 covers 13 residues. V lost 4 bases to trimming and J lost 6 bases, with 10 bases between them. CDR1 and CDR2 (germline): SGHRS, YFSETQ. CDR3 residues: CASSTREAGELFF. DNA of the CDR3: TGCGCCAGCAGCACCCGGGAAGCCGGGGAGCTGTTTTTT.

The sample holds a few counts of this clonotype. CDR3: CSVEEPLQGQETQYF. CDR3 bases: TGCAGCGTTGAAGAGCCACTACAGGGGCAAGAGACCCAGTACTTC. This chain connects TRBV29-1 to TRBJ2-5, with 7 positions matching TRBD1. From germline, CDR1 is SQVTM and CDR2 ANQGSEA. Trimming at V came to 0 bases and at J to 2 bases, leaving 6 bases not matched to a gene. The CDR3 loop spans 15 amino acids.

The V call is TRBV12-3 or TRBV12-4, the J call TRBJ1-2, with a tentative D call TRBD1 (5 bases). Trimming cost V 3 bases and J 2 bases, with 10 bases left between them. This CDR3 spans 14 amino acids. The CDR3: CASSLHGANYGYTF. In nucleotides, the CDR3 is TGTGCCAGCAGTTTGCACGGGGCGAACTATGGCTACACCTTC.

This chain uses TRBV9 with TRBJ2-3; D possibly uses TRBD1 or TRBD2 (5 bases each). This CDR3 contains 16 residues. CDR1 is SGDLS and CDR2 is YYNGEE in the germline V gene. Trimming cost V 0 bases and J 6 bases, with 17 bases left between them. The CDR3 DNA reads TGTGCCAGCAGCGTAGATGGGACGAGGGCGGCGGATACGCAGTATTTT. Amino acid sequence: CASSVDGTRAADTQYF.

The chain employs TRBV12-3 or TRBV12-4 and TRBJ1-2, with D uncertain. V was cut by 11 bases and J by 6 bases, with 19 bases left in between. The CDR3 consists of 13 residues. CDR3 DNA: TGTGCCTCCCTAAAGGCCCCATCTGATGGCTACACCTTC. Translated, it gives CASLKAPSDGYTF.

The V gene is TRBV3-1, the J gene TRBJ1-2; 10 bases agree with TRBD1. Trimming took 1 base from V and 8 from J; bases not matched to a gene: 7. The CDR3 sequence is 15 residues long. CDR1 and CDR2 (germline): LGHDT, YNNKEL (reference sequence). The DNA for the CDR3 is TGTGCCAGCAGCCAAGGCCGACAGGGGGCTGGAGGCTACACCTTC. Its protein product is CASSQGRQGAGGYTF. Complete variable domain (other parts from reference TRBV3-1 and TRBJ1-2): DTAVSQTPKYLVTQMGNDKSIKCEQNLGHDTMYWYKQDSKKFLKIMFSYNNKELIINETVPNRFSPKSPDKAHLNLHINSLELGDSAVYFCASSQGRQGAGGYTFGSGTRLTVV.

This clonotype was seen ten or more times. The chain is built from TRBV7-2 and TRBJ2-5; 7 bases map to TRBD2. Germline V gene sequence: CDR1 SGHTA, CDR2 FQGNSA. This CDR3 contains 16 residues. Trimming removed 7 bases from V and 3 bases from J; junction bases left unmatched: 14. CDR3 region: CASNPAGEGPKETQYF. The CDR3 nucleotides are TGTGCCAGCAACCCGGCGGGAGAGGGTCCCAAAGAGACCCAGTACTTC.

The rearrangement joins TRBV29-1 to TRBJ1-1; D ambiguous. With 3 bases removed from V and 4 bases from J, the gap between germline ends came to 18 bases. The germline V gene has CDR1 SQVTM and CDR2 ANQGSEA. CDR3 size: 15 residues. The CDR3 sequence: CSVDTDSLFSTEAFF. In nucleotides, the CDR3 is TGCAGCGTTGACACTGATAGCCTTTTTAGCACTGAAGCTTTCTTT.

This clonotype turned up a few times. The rearrangement links TRBV6-2 or TRBV6-3 to TRBJ2-7; no clear D gene. Germline CDR1 and CDR2: MNHEY and SVGEGT. The CDR3 spans 14 residues. V shed 7 bases and J shed 2 bases, with 15 bases lying between them. The CDR3 loop is CASTNPAYTYEQYF. Written as DNA, the CDR3 is TGTGCCAGCACCAACCCCGCATACACCTACGAGCAGTACTTC.

The chain combines TRBV20-1 with TRBJ1-1; a possible D gene is TRBD1 (6 bases). Trimming pared 3 bases from V and 4 bases from J, leaving 18 bases between. This CDR3 has 15 residues. CDR1 is DFQATT, CDR2 SNEGSKA, per germline (reference sequence). The CDR3 here is CSASGGGRRGTEAFF. The CDR3, as DNA: TGCAGTGCTAGCGGCGGGGGCCGAAGGGGCACTGAAGCTTTCTTT.